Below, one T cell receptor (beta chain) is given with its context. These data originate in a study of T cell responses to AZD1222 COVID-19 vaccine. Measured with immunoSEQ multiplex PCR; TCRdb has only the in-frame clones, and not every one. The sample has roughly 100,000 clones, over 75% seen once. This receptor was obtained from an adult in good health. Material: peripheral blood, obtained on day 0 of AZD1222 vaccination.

CDR3 in DNA: TGTGCCAGCAGGGTTCAACGGGGTCAGCCCCAGCATTTT. Amino acids: CASRVQRGQPQHF. The chain combines TRBV6-5 with TRBJ1-5, with D uncertain. There are 13 residues in the CDR3. Per germline, CDR1 MNHEY and CDR2 SVGAGI. Trimming removed 6 bases at V and 6 bases at J, with 12 bases between.